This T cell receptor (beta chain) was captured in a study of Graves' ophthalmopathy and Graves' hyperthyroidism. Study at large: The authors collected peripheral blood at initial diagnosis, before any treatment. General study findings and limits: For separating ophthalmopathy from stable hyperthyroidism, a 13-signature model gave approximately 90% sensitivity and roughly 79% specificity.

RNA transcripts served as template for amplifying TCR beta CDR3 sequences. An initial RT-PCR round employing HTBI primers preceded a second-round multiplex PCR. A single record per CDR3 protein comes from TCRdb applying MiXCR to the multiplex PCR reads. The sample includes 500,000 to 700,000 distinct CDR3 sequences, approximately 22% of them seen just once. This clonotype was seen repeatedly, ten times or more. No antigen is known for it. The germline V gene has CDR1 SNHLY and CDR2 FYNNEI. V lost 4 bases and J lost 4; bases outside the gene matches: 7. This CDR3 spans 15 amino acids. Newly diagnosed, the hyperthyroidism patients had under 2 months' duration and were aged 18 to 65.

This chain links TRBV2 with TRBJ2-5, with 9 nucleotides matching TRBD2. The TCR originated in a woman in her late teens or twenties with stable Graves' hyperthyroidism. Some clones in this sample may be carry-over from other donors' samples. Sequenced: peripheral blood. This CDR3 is CASSGGAGGGETQYF. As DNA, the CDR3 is TGTGCCAGCAGTGGGGGAGCGGGAGGAGGAGAGACCCAGTACTTC.